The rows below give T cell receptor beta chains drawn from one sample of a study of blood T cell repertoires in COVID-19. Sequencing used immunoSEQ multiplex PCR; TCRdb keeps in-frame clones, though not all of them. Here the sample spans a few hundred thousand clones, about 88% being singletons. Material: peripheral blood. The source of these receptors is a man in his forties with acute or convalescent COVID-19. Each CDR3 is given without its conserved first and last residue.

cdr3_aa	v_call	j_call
ASSLGGPDYGYT	TRBV11-2	TRBJ1-2
ASSRPDRDGYT	TRBV6-2/TRBV6-3	TRBJ1-2
ASMYDRYSNQPQH	TRBV6-5	TRBJ1-5
ASTFRGMNTEAF	TRBV2	TRBJ1-1
ASSLGPSGGPDTQY	TRBV5-4	TRBJ2-3
SGQGANEKLF	TRBV29-1	TRBJ1-4
SAQTGNGQPQH	TRBV29-1	TRBJ1-5
ASTHRRGGTDTQY	TRBV28	TRBJ2-3
ASSFGLRNTIY	TRBV12-3/TRBV12-4	TRBJ1-3
AISDKTSYGYT	TRBV10-3	TRBJ1-2
ASSEGQVSGQPQH	TRBV13	TRBJ1-5
ASSQRHYEQY	TRBV3-1/TRBV3-2	TRBJ2-7
ASSESRQGGYT	TRBV2	TRBJ1-2
ASSQDRDTDYEQY	TRBV4-3	TRBJ2-7
ASSLLGQMNTEAF	TRBV3-1/TRBV3-2	TRBJ1-1
ALDRGEGTEAF	TRBV30	TRBJ1-1
ASSFTGDNYGYT	TRBV5-1	TRBJ1-2
ASSTDRAGNTIY	TRBV7-9	TRBJ1-3
ASRSTGSTGELF	TRBV6-5	TRBJ2-2
SVLGTGGSLTEAF	TRBV29-1	TRBJ1-1
ASSQSGGPTDTQY	TRBV5-1	TRBJ2-3
ASSQDPDRGGSPLH	TRBV3-1/TRBV3-2	TRBJ1-6
ASSSNLAGGSGTQY	TRBV10-2	TRBJ2-5
ASRRTGSGDEKLF	TRBV19	TRBJ1-4
ASSPQGTVKTQY	TRBV7-6	TRBJ2-5
AWSPGEETQY	TRBV30	TRBJ2-5
ASSLTAPRGTGELF	TRBV5-4	TRBJ2-2
ASSSAGRDEQF	TRBV19	TRBJ2-1
ASSRAQQGRQSSYNSPLH	TRBV6-6	TRBJ1-6
ASSDPPPGGTSAHEQF	TRBV6-4	TRBJ2-1
ASSPGPPGGAVTGELF	TRBV5-4	TRBJ2-2
ASSEGYGGRPTDTQY	TRBV6-1	TRBJ2-3